This record looks at one T cell receptor (beta chain) sequence and its context. Its antigen is unidentified. This sample was included in a study of blood T cells in healthy people across ages. Whole-study results and caveats: Long-lived donors exceeded aged donors in naive CD4+ cells and diversity.

The CDR3 has 14 residues. V was pared by 1 base and J by 2 bases, with 3 bases of the junction left unmatched. Germline V CDR1 and CDR2: SGHRS, YFSETQ. Next came a second PCR, run for about 7 to 11 cycles, which used a sample-barcoded 5' primer along with a J-beta primer mix. TCRdb analysed the 5' RACE reads with MiXCR anew, one entry per CDR3 protein. The table includes fewer than 1.5 million distinct CDR3 sequences, around two fifths detected once. This clonotype was sampled from a woman under 30 in good health. The sequencing sample was made of blood. The V call is TRBV5-1, the J call TRBJ2-7; 7 bases agree with TRBD2. CDR3 loop: CASSLPSGTYEQYF. In DNA, the CDR3 is TGCGCCAGCAGCTTGCCTAGCGGAACCTACGAGCAGTACTTC. Looking up the rest from reference TRBV5-1 and TRBJ2-7 gives the full variable domain: KAGVTQTPRYLIKTRGQQVTLSCSPISGHRSVSWYQQTPGQGLQFLFEYFSETQRNKGNFPGRFSGRQFSNSRSEMNVSTLELGDSALYLCASSLPSGTYEQYFGPGTRLTVT.